The rows below give T cell receptor beta chains drawn from one sample of a study of blood T cell repertoires in COVID-19. TCRdb's table, derived via immunoSEQ multiplex PCR, lists solely in-frame clones and lacks some. The data show a few hundred thousand clones, roughly 88% seen once. The source material was peripheral blood. All receptors derive from a woman under 40 with COVID-19, enrolled during active disease. CDR3s leave out the opening cysteine and the closing phenylalanine or tryptophan. D genes are given only for firm matches.

TRBV5-1	.	ASSSQGANYGYT
TRBV11-2	TRBD1	ASSFTGAATNEKLF
TRBV7-6	.	ASSHPKQVVADEQF
TRBV29-1	TRBD1	SVESQGAGEQY
TRBV29-1	.	SAYQMSGSEQF
TRBV18	TRBD2	ASSPRTSGGANTGELF
TRBV2	.	ASKSIGVNYGYT
TRBV28	TRBD2	ASSSGTSGGFDEQF
TRBV14	TRBD1	ASSLSTGVDQY
TRBV19	.	ASTPNAGEDYGYT
TRBV5-1	.	ASSSTGYTEAF
TRBV15	TRBD1	ATSSILGTGGIGYT
TRBV7-9	.	ASSLGQSFRNIQY
TRBV4-1	.	ASSLASGETQY
TRBV11-2	TRBD2	ASFGLAGGRYTGELF
TRBV6-5	.	ASSYVSNTGELF
TRBV7-3	.	ASSLAGNTGELF
TRBV13	TRBD1	ASSSGQGRVWTEAF
TRBV7-6	.	ASSPLGGSASKNTEAF
TRBV3-1/TRBV3-2	TRBD2	ASSPSTSPETQY
TRBV6-4	.	ASSDFRGGYT
TRBV7-9	.	ASSLAGEGAF
TRBV24-1	.	ATSDGGPGLEAF
TRBV28	TRBD1	ASRPGQGGTEAF
TRBV4-3	.	ASSQVGGRGYAGELF
TRBV20-1	.	SASPGINQPQH
TRBV2	.	ASSSAGELF
TRBV5-5	.	ASSFIPGGTDTQY
TRBV4-1	TRBD1	ASSQGVGTGGYGYT
TRBV19	.	ATSTGNEAF
TRBV19	.	ASSRQEKLF
TRBV24-1	TRBD1	ATGVPGQGLLDYT
TRBV10-3	.	AIRADSSKVPYEQY
TRBV5-3	.	ASYLGVRTAHNYGYT
TRBV5-4	.	ASSPYQGPTEAF
TRBV5-1	TRBD1	ASSWLPGQGAFNEQF
TRBV4-1	TRBD1	ASSQGGQRNIQY
TRBV5-4	TRBD2	ASSLGRTSGGLGTDTQY
TRBV27	.	ASSLSTPPPSPLH
TRBV4-2	TRBD2	ASSQVAGVGYEQY
TRBV19	TRBD2	ASSIGAGPLTDTQY
TRBV3-1/TRBV3-2	TRBD1	ASSQTTDRGPGVAAGEQY
TRBV2	TRBD1	ASSVWRQGHEQF
TRBV7-8	.	ASSLGGSDTQY
TRBV5-8	.	ASRRDSNTGELF